These T cell receptor beta chains were read from a single sample in a study of identical twins. One entry per CDR3 protein results from TCRdb running MiXCR on the 5' RACE reads. Of nearly 900,000 distinct CDR3 sequences listed, 12% are singletons. The data were also submitted as part of a second study, on yellow fever vaccine responses in identical twins.

Sequencing was done on a sample of PBMCs. The source is a woman aged 18-35 years in good health. Each CDR3 is given with its conserved first and last residue. D genes are given only for firm matches. Not all rows give a size; the values are once, few, many and, for expanded clones, a class.

CDR3 | DNA | J | size | V | D
CSAVLGGRQGSSVNLRADEQFF | TGCAGCGCTGTGTTGGGGGGACGGCAGGGAAGTTCTGTTAATCTCCGTGCGGATGAGCAGTTCTTC | TRBJ2-1 | . | TRBV29-1 | .
CASSIWGENYGYTF | TGTGCCTCAAGTATTTGGGGAGAGAACTATGGCTACACCTTC | TRBJ1-2 | . | TRBV19 | .
CASSHYGQKEETQYF | TGCGCCAGCAGCCACTACGGACAGAAGGAGGAGACCCAGTACTTC | TRBJ2-5 | . | TRBV4-1 | .
CSAPQGGWYDDTQYF | TGCAGTGCCCCTCAGGGGGGTTGGTATGACGATACGCAGTATTTT | TRBJ2-3 | . | TRBV20-1 | .
CASSLWGRRQYNEQFF | TGTGCCAGCAGCTTATGGGGGAGGCGCCAGTACAATGAGCAGTTCTTC | TRBJ2-1 | few | TRBV7-6 | .
CASSLDRSGTETQYF | TGTGCCAGCAGCTTAGATCGTTCAGGGACAGAGACCCAGTACTTC | TRBJ2-5 | . | TRBV11-2 | .
CATEGVSSGSYNEQFF | TGTGCCACCGAAGGTGTGAGTAGCGGCTCCTACAATGAGCAGTTCTTC | TRBJ2-1 | . | TRBV24-1 | .
CASSLRPSGANVLTF | TGTGCCAGCAGTTTAAGGCCCTCTGGGGCCAACGTCCTGACTTTC | TRBJ2-6 | . | TRBV28 | .
CAISLGSSASGSRSDTQYF | TGTGCCATCAGTTTAGGGTCGTCGGCTAGCGGGAGTCGAAGCGATACGCAGTATTTT | TRBJ2-3 | . | TRBV12-3/TRBV12-4 | TRBD2
CATSDPAPTGSYNEQFF | TGTGCCACCAGTGACCCCGCCCCCACTGGCTCCTACAATGAGCAGTTCTTC | TRBJ2-1 | . | TRBV24-1 | .
CASSKEGQNTDTQYF | TGTGCCAGCAGCAAAGAGGGGCAAAACACAGATACGCAGTATTTT | TRBJ2-3 | . | TRBV21-1 | .
CASKAQGRETGELFF | TGTGCCAGTAAGGCACAGGGTCGGGAGACCGGGGAGCTGTTTTTT | TRBJ2-2 | few | TRBV19 | .
CATSDFVAGAYNEQFF | TGTGCCACCAGTGATTTTGTAGCGGGAGCCTACAATGAGCAGTTCTTC | TRBJ2-1 | many | TRBV24-1 | TRBD2
CASRGLVFGDTGELFF | TGTGCCAGCAGAGGACTAGTTTTTGGTGACACCGGGGAGCTGTTTTTT | TRBJ2-2 | few | TRBV12-3/TRBV12-4 | TRBD2
CSARAPGMSYNEQFF | TGCAGTGCTAGAGCCCCTGGAATGTCCTACAATGAGCAGTTCTTC | TRBJ2-1 | . | TRBV20-1 | .
CASSYSTFNYGYTF | TGTGCCAGCAGTTACTCGACATTTAACTATGGCTACACCTTC | TRBJ1-2 | many | TRBV6-5 | .
CASVSVWSLADTQYF | TGTGCCAGCGTTTCTGTTTGGAGCCTCGCGGATACGCAGTATTTT | TRBJ2-3 | many | TRBV2 | .
CASSRASAEETQYF | TGTGCCAGCAGCCGGGCTAGCGCGGAAGAGACCCAGTACTTC | TRBJ2-5 | few | TRBV11-2 | .
CATSDLGGETQYF | TGTGCCACCAGTGATTTGGGGGGTGAGACCCAGTACTTC | TRBJ2-5 | few | TRBV24-1 | .
CASSMKLRTGIYNEQFF | TGTGCCAGTAGTATGAAGCTACGGACAGGAATCTACAATGAGCAGTTCTTC | TRBJ2-1 | . | TRBV19 | TRBD1
CASSLAGNTYEQYF | TGCGCCAGCAGCTTGGCGGGCAATACCTACGAGCAGTACTTC | TRBJ2-7 | few | TRBV5-1 | .
CASSDRVDTEAFF | TGTGCCAGCAGTGACAGGGTTGACACTGAAGCTTTCTTT | TRBJ1-1 | many | TRBV12-3/TRBV12-4 | TRBD1
CASSPGHYEQYF | TGTGCCAGCAGTCCCGGGCACTACGAGCAGTACTTC | TRBJ2-7 | many | TRBV12-3/TRBV12-4 | .
CASSSWNNEQFF | TGTGCCAGCAGCTCCTGGAACAATGAGCAGTTCTTC | TRBJ2-1 | few | TRBV5-6 | .
CATQGLANTGELFF | TGTGCCACCCAAGGACTAGCGAACACCGGGGAGCTGTTTTTT | TRBJ2-2 | . | TRBV6-2/TRBV6-3 | TRBD2
CASSWGRQGPTQYF | TGTGCCAGCAGCTGGGGGAGACAGGGCCCGACCCAGTACTTC | TRBJ2-5 | few | TRBV11-2 | TRBD1
CTPQGMNTEAFF | TGCACACCACAGGGGATGAACACTGAAGCTTTCTTT | TRBJ1-1 | . | TRBV20-1 | TRBD1
CASSYRSWSNEQFF | TGTGCCAGCAGTTATAGATCGTGGAGCAATGAGCAGTTCTTC | TRBJ2-1 | . | TRBV6-5 | .
CASSLMAGDEKLFF | TGCGCCAGCAGCTTGATGGCAGGGGATGAAAAACTGTTTTTT | TRBJ1-4 | few | TRBV5-1 | .
CAISLGLGSGNTIYF | TGTGCCATCAGCCTCGGTTTGGGCTCTGGAAACACCATATATTTT | TRBJ1-3 | few | TRBV10-3 | .
CASSLGVARRGSRDTQYF | TGTGCCAGCAGCTTAGGGGTAGCGCGAAGGGGGTCTAGGGATACGCAGTATTTT | TRBJ2-3 | . | TRBV7-8 | .
CASSSNFVGGTDTQYF | TGCGCCAGCAGCTCCAATTTTGTCGGAGGAACAGATACGCAGTATTTT | TRBJ2-3 | . | TRBV5-1 | .
CASSLGLAGAPGELFF | TGTGCCAGCAGCCTGGGACTAGCGGGGGCCCCCGGGGAGCTGTTTTTT | TRBJ2-2 | . | TRBV5-5 | TRBD2
CASSLVPGTEAFF | TGTGCCAGCAGCTTAGTGCCGGGGACTGAAGCTTTCTTT | TRBJ1-1 | many | TRBV7-2 | .
CASTREGVNTGELFF | TGCGCCAGCACAAGGGAAGGGGTGAACACCGGGGAGCTGTTTTTT | TRBJ2-2 | many | TRBV5-1 | .
CASSQGGANSGNTIYF | TGCGCCAGCAGCCAAGGGGGCGCAAACTCTGGAAACACCATATATTTT | TRBJ1-3 | many | TRBV4-1 | .
CASSLGPLYRDSRVYGYTF | TGCGCCAGCAGCTTGGGCCCCCTCTACAGGGACTCTCGGGTCTATGGCTACACCTTC | TRBJ1-2 | few | TRBV5-1 | .
CASKTALLYQETQYF | TGTGCCAGCAAAACCGCTCTGTTGTACCAAGAGACCCAGTACTTC | TRBJ2-5 | few | TRBV28 | .
CASSSWDRDGGYTF | TGTGCCAGCAGCTCCTGGGACAGGGATGGTGGCTACACCTTC | TRBJ1-2 | few | TRBV7-9 | TRBD1
CASSADRTYQPQHF | TGTGCCAGCAGCGCGGACAGAACATATCAGCCCCAGCATTTT | TRBJ1-5 | few | TRBV9 | .
CSASFEGQNTEAFF | TGCAGTGCTAGTTTTGAAGGGCAGAACACTGAAGCTTTCTTT | TRBJ1-1 | many | TRBV20-1 | .
CASSLLRSGDETQYF | TGCGCCAGCAGCTTGCTTCGCTCAGGGGACGAGACCCAGTACTTC | TRBJ2-5 | many | TRBV5-1 | .
CASSSQGLAGVWGVYEQYF | TGTGCCAGCAGTTCCCAGGGACTAGCGGGAGTGTGGGGGGTCTACGAGCAGTACTTC | TRBJ2-7 | few | TRBV27 | TRBD2
CSARNSGRTNNEQFF | TGCAGTGCCCGCAATAGCGGGAGGACAAACAATGAGCAGTTCTTC | TRBJ2-1 | few | TRBV20-1 | TRBD2
CASTVVWTALTGELFF | TGTGCCAGTACAGTGGTCTGGACAGCATTGACCGGGGAGCTGTTTTTT | TRBJ2-2 | few | TRBV19 | .
CASSSRASGSYNEQFF | TGTGCCAGCAGCTCCCGGGCTAGCGGGAGTTACAATGAGCAGTTCTTC | TRBJ2-1 | few | TRBV7-6 | TRBD2
CASSLGTSGIGTGELFF | TGTGCCAGCAGCCTCGGGACTAGCGGGATAGGAACCGGGGAGCTGTTTTTT | TRBJ2-2 | . | TRBV27 | TRBD2
CSATLGVGEQYF | TGCAGTGCCACTCTGGGGGTGGGCGAGCAGTACTTC | TRBJ2-7 | . | TRBV20-1 | .
CSVQFVTTSLWQYGYNEQFF | TGCAGCGTCCAGTTTGTGACTACTTCCCTTTGGCAGTACGGTTACAATGAGCAGTTCTTC | TRBJ2-1 | many | TRBV29-1 | .
CASSSSGRNSYNEQFF | TGTGCCAGCAGTTCTAGCGGGAGGAACTCCTACAATGAGCAGTTCTTC | TRBJ2-1 | many | TRBV12-3/TRBV12-4 | TRBD2
CASSPIRDRGVNEQFF | TGTGCCAGCTCACCGATCCGGGACAGGGGTGTGAATGAGCAGTTCTTC | TRBJ2-1 | . | TRBV18 | TRBD1
CSAARDWGSSSYNEQFF | TGCAGTGCTGCTCGGGACTGGGGATCTAGCTCCTACAATGAGCAGTTCTTC | TRBJ2-1 | few | TRBV20-1 | .
CASSGGIPNYGYTF | TGCGCCAGCAGCGGCGGGATTCCTAACTATGGCTACACCTTC | TRBJ1-2 | . | TRBV5-1 | .
CASTPPGVNTEAFF | TGTGCCAGCACCCCCCCGGGAGTGAACACTGAAGCTTTCTTT | TRBJ1-1 | . | TRBV6-1 | .
CASTYGEQGAKETQYF | TGTGCCAGTACCTATGGGGAACAGGGGGCGAAAGAGACCCAGTACTTC | TRBJ2-5 | . | TRBV6-1 | TRBD1
CASSSEGKSSYNEQFF | TGTGCCAGCAGTTCGGAGGGTAAGAGCTCCTACAATGAGCAGTTCTTC | TRBJ2-1 | . | TRBV6-4 | .
CASSPPRARRADTQYF | TGTGCCAGCTCACCACCTAGGGCCCGACGGGCAGATACGCAGTATTTT | TRBJ2-3 | . | TRBV18 | .